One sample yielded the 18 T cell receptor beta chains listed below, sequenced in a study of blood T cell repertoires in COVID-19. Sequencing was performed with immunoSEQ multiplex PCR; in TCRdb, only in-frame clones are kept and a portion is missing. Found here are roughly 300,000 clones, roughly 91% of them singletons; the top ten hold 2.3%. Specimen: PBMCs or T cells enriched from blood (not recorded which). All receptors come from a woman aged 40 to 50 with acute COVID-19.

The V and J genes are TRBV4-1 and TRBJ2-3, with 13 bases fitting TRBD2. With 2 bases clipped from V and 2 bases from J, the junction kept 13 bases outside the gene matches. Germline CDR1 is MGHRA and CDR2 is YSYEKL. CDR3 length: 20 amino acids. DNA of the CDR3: TGCGCCAGCAGCCAACTCGGACTAGCGGGGGTGTCGGACCCCACAGATACGCAGTATTTT. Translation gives CASSQLGLAGVSDPTDTQYF.

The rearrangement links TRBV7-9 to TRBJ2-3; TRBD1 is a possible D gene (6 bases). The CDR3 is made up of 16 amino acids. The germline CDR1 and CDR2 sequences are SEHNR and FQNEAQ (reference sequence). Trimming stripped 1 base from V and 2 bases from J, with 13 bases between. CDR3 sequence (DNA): TGTGCCAGCAGCTTAGGAACAGGGTCCGACACAGATACGCAGTATTTT. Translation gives CASSLGTGSDTDTQYF.

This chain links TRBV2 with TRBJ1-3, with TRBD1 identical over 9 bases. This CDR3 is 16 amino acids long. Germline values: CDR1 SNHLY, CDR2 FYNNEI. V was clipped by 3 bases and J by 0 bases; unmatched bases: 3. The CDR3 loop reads CASSEGQGYSGNTIYF. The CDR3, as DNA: TGTGCCAGCAGTGAGGGACAGGGATACTCTGGAAACACCATATATTTT.

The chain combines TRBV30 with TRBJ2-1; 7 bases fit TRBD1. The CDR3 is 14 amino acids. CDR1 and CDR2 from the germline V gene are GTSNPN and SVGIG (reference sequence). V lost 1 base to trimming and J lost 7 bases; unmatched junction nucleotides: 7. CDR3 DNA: TGTGCCTGGAGTGCCCGAGGGGGCTCGAATGAGCAGTTCTTC. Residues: CAWSARGGSNEQFF.

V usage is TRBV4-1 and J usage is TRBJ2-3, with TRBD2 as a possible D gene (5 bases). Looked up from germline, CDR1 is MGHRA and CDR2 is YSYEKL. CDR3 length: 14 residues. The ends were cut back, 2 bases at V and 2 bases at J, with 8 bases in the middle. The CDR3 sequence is CASSQTTTTDTQYF. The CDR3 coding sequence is TGCGCCAGCAGCCAAACGACTACCACAGATACGCAGTATTTT.

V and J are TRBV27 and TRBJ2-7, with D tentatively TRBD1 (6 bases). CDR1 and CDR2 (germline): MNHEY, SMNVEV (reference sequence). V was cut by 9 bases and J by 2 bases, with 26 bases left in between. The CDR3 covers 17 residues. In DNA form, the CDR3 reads TGTGCCAGAAGTCTTACCGGGACACCCATACCTACCTACGAGCAGTACTTC. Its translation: CARSLTGTPIPTYEQYF.

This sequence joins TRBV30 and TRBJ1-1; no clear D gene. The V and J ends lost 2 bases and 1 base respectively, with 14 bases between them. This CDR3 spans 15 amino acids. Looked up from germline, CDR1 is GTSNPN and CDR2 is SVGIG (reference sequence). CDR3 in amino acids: CAWSSLGQANTEAFF. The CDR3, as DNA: TGTGCCTGGAGTTCCTTGGGCCAGGCGAACACTGAAGCTTTCTTT.

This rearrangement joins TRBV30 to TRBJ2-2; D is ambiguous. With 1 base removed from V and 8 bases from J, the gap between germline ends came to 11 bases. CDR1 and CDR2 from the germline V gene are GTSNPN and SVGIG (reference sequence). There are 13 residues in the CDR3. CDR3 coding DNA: TGTGCCTGGAGTGGACTGTTTCCGGGGGAGCTGTTTTTT. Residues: CAWSGLFPGELFF.

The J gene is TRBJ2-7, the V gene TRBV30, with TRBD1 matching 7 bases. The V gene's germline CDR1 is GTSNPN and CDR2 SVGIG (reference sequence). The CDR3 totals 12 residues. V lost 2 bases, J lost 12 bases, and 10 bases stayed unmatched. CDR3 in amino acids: CAWSIVEGQTYF. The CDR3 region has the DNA TGTGCCTGGAGTATAGTTGAGGGACAGACGTACTTC. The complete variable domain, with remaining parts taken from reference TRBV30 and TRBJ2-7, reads SQTIHQWPATLVQPVGSPLSLECTVEGTSNPNLYWYRQAAGRGLQLLFYSVGIGQISSEVPQNLSASRPQDRQFILSSKKLLLSDSGFYLCAWSIVEGQTYFGPGTRLTVT.

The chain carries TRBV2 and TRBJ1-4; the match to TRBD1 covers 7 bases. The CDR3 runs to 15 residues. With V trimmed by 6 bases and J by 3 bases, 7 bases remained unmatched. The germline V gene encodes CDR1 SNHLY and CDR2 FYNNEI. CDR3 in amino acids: CASSRSGQPNEKLFF. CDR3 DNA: TGTGCCAGCAGCCGGTCGGGACAGCCTAATGAAAAACTGTTTTTT.

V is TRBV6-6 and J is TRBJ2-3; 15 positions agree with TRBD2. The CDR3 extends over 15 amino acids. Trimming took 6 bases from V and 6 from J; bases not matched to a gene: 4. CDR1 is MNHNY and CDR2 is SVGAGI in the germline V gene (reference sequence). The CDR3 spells CASRGTSGRMDTQYF. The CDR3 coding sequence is TGTGCCAGCAGAGGGACTAGCGGGAGGATGGATACGCAGTATTTT.

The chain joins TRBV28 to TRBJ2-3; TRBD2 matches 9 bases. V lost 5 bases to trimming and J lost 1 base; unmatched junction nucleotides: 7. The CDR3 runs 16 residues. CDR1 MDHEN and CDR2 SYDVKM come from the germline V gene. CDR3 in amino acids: CASSHPRTSGTDTQYF. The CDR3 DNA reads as TGTGCCAGCAGTCACCCTCGGACTAGCGGCACAGATACGCAGTATTTT.

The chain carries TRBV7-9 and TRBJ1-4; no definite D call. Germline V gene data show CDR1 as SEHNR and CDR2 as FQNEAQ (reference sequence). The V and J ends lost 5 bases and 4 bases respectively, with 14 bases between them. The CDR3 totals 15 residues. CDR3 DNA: TGTGCCAGCAGCCCCGAGGGCGGTCTTAATGAAAAACTGTTTTTT. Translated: CASSPEGGLNEKLFF.

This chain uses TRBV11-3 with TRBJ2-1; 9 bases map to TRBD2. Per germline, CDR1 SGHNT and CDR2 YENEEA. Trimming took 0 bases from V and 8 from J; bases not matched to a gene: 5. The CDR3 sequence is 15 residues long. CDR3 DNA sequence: TGTGCCAGCAGCTTAGAAGGCGGGAGGGGCGATGAGCAGTTCTTC. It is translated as CASSLEGGRGDEQFF.

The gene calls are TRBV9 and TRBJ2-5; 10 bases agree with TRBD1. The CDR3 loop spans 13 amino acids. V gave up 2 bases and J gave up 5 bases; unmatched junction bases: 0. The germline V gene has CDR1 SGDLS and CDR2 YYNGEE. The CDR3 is CASSVGQGETQYF. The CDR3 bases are TGTGCCAGCAGCGTGGGACAGGGGGAGACCCAGTACTTC. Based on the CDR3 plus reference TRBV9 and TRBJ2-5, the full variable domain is DSGVTQTPKHLITATGQRVTLRCSPRSGDLSVYWYQQSLDQGLQFLIQYYNGEERAKGNILERFSAQQFPDLHSELNLSSLELGDSALYFCASSVGQGETQYFGPGTRLLVL.

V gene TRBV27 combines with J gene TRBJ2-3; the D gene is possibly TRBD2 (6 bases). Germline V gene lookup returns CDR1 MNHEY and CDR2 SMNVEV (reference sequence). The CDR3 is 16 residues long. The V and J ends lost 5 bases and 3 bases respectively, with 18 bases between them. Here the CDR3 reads CASSMGRSRGTDTQYF. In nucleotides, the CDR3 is TGTGCCAGCAGTATGGGACGCTCCCGGGGGACAGATACGCAGTATTTT.

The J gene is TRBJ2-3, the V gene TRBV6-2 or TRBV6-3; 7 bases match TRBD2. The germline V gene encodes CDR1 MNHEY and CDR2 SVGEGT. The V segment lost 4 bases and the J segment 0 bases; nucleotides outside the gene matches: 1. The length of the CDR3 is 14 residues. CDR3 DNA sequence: TGTGCCAGCAGTTTCGGGGGGAGCACAGATACGCAGTATTTT. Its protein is CASSFGGSTDTQYF.

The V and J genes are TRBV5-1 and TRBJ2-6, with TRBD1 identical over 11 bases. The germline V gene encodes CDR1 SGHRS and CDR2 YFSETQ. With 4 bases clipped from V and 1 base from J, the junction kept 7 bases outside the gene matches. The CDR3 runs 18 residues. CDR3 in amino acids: CASSGQGAPGSGANVLTF. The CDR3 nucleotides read TGCGCCAGCAGCGGACAGGGGGCGCCAGGGTCTGGGGCCAACGTCCTGACTTTC. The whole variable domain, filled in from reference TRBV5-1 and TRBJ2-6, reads KAGVTQTPRYLIKTRGQQVTLSCSPISGHRSVSWYQQTPGQGLQFLFEYFSETQRNKGNFPGRFSGRQFSNSRSEMNVSTLELGDSALYLCASSGQGAPGSGANVLTFGAGSRLTVL.